These 21 T cell receptor beta chains share one sample of origin, sequenced in a study of OX40 agonist ivuxolimab in advanced cancers. This table comes from immunoSEQ multiplex PCR, and its TCRdb copy is limited to in-frame clones, with some not included. The sample includes more than 75,000 clones, approximately 81% of them seen just once. Sequencing was performed on CD4+ or CD8+ T cells sorted from blood, taken in a trial of the OX40 agonist ivuxolimab. These receptors all stem from an adult with an advanced solid tumor such as melanoma, head and neck, liver or kidney cancer.

This clone was seen just once. The chain combines TRBV28 with TRBJ1-1, with D possibly matching TRBD1 (5 bases). The CDR3 contains 14 residues. Germline V gene sequence: CDR1 MDHEN, CDR2 SYDVKM. Trimming removed 6 bases at V and 4 bases at J, with 15 bases between. The CDR3 region has the DNA TGTGCCAGCAGACCCACAGGACTGAGCACTGAAGCTTTCTTT. It yields the protein CASRPTGLSTEAFF.

V usage is TRBV7-2 and J usage is TRBJ2-7, with TRBD1 matching over 10 bases. Germline values: CDR1 SGHTA, CDR2 FQGNSA. The CDR3 runs to 14 residues. The J segment lost 5 bases and the V segment lost 6 bases, leaving 7 bases of the junction unmatched. The CDR3: CASSPPGQGNEQYF. The CDR3 DNA follows: TGTGCCAGCAGTCCTCCGGGACAGGGGAACGAGCAGTACTTC.

This clone was detected only a few times. CDR3 in amino acids: CASSRGRAGANVLTF. The DNA for the CDR3 is TGCGCCAGCAGTAGGGGGAGGGCTGGGGCCAACGTCCTGACTTTC. The chain recombines TRBV10-2 with TRBJ2-6; possibly TRBD2 for D (7 bases). The CDR3 covers 15 residues. V lost 5 bases, J lost 2 bases, and 10 bases lay in between. Per germline, CDR1 WSHSY and CDR2 SAAADI.

This sequence joins TRBV19 and TRBJ2-7; 8 nucleotides align to TRBD1. Germline V gene sequence: CDR1 LNHDA, CDR2 SQIVND (reference sequence). CDR3 length equals 14 residues. The junction had 6 bases not matched to a gene; V was cut back by 3 bases and J by 5 bases. The CDR3 nucleotides read TGTGCCAGTAGTATCGGACAGGGAAGGGACGAGCAGTACTTC. This translates into CASSIGQGRDEQYF.

The chain recombines TRBV6-6 with TRBJ2-3, with TRBD2 matching over 7 bases. The CDR3 is made up of 12 amino acids. V lost 7 bases, J lost 6 bases, and 4 bases stayed unmatched. Germline V gene data show CDR1 as MNHNY and CDR2 as SVGAGI (reference sequence). The CDR3 here is CASKQTSDTQYF. CDR3 DNA sequence: TGTGCCAGCAAACAGACTAGCGATACGCAGTATTTT.

This chain links TRBV28 with TRBJ1-2; D is perhaps TRBD1 (6 bases). In germline, CDR1 is MDHEN, CDR2 SYDVKM. This CDR3 has 12 amino acids. The CDR3 sequence is CVGTSSSYGYTF. CDR3 in DNA: TGTGTCGGGACAAGTTCTAGCTATGGCTACACCTTC.

This clone appeared a few times. The V gene is TRBV5-6, the J gene TRBJ2-7; D gene ambiguous. Germline V lookup: CDR1 SGHDT, CDR2 YYEEEE. Trimming stripped 1 base from V and 5 bases from J, with 4 bases between. This CDR3 is 11 amino acids long. The chain's CDR3 is CASSLSNEQYV. The CDR3 bases are TGTGCCAGCAGCTTGAGTAACGAGCAGTACGTC.

CDR3 sequence: CASSPRTGPSSYEQYV. The CDR3 nucleotides read TGTGCCAGTAGTCCGAGGACAGGGCCGAGCTCCTACGAGCAGTACGTC. This rearrangement joins TRBV19 to TRBJ2-7; TRBD1 agrees at 8 bases. V trimming: 5 bases; J trimming: 0 bases; junction bases outside the gene matches: 9. The germline gives CDR1 LNHDA, CDR2 SQIVND (reference sequence). The CDR3 extends over 16 amino acids.

The chain is built from TRBV9 and TRBJ2-7, with a tentative D call TRBD2 (5 bases). Per germline, CDR1 SGDLS and CDR2 YYNGEE. Trimming took 5 bases from V and 0 from J, leaving 12 bases between them. The CDR3 has 14 amino acids. CDR3 protein: CASSSKDSSYEQYF. In DNA, the CDR3 is TGTGCCAGCAGTTCCAAGGACTCCTCCTACGAGCAGTACTTC.

The chain joins TRBV5-1 to TRBJ2-1, with 9 bases fitting TRBD2. The CDR3 has 16 amino acids. CDR1 SGHRS and CDR2 YFSETQ come from the germline V gene. V was clipped by 0 bases and J by 1 base; unmatched bases: 2. As DNA, the CDR3 is TGCGCCAGCAGCTTGGGCGGGGGGGCATCCTACAATGAGCAGTTCTTC. The encoded protein is CASSLGGGASYNEQFF.

The rearrangement uses TRBV2 and TRBJ2-5; TRBD1 agrees at 8 bases. This CDR3 has 14 amino acids. V dropped 6 bases and J dropped 1; count of bases not matched to a gene: 4. CDR1 and CDR2 from the germline V gene are SNHLY and FYNNEI. The CDR3 DNA reads as TGTGCCAGCAGCGCCGGGACAGGCCAAGAGACCCAGTACTTC. It yields the protein CASSAGTGQETQYF. Supplemented by reference TRBV2 and TRBJ2-5, the full variable domain reads EPEVTQTPSHQVTQMGQEVILRCVPISNHLYFYWYRQILGQKVEFLVSFYNNEISEKSEIFDDQFSVERPDGSNFTLKIRSTKLEDSAMYFCASSAGTGQETQYFGPGTRLLVL.

The chain has TRBV11-2 and TRBJ2-5; 7 positions agree with TRBD1. Germline V gene sequence: CDR1 SGHAT, CDR2 FQNNGV. After removal of 3 bases from V and 2 bases from J, the junction contained 9 bases not matched to a gene. The length of the CDR3 is 16 residues. As DNA, the CDR3 is TGTGCCAGCAGCTTTCTAGGGGACAGCATTCAAGAGACCCAGTACTTC. Protein: CASSFLGDSIQETQYF.

This chain uses TRBV11-2 with TRBJ2-1; 7 nucleotides line up with TRBD2. V shed 6 bases and J 0 bases; nucleotides not matched to a gene: 8. Per the germline V gene, CDR1 is SGHAT and CDR2 is FQNNGV. The CDR3 has 16 amino acids. CDR3 sequence reads: CASSPAGVSSYNEQFF. DNA of the CDR3: TGTGCCAGCAGTCCCGCGGGGGTGAGCTCCTACAATGAGCAGTTCTTC.

The chain carries TRBV5-8 and TRBJ1-1, with a weak D call TRBD1 (6 bases). CDR3 length equals 14 residues. Trimming took off 5 bases at V and 7 bases at J, with 18 bases between the two ends. Germline loops: CDR1 SGHTS, CDR2 YDEGEE. In nucleotides, the CDR3 is TGTGCCAGCAGTCCTTGGGGGGGCACAGTTGAAGCTTTCTTT. It translates to CASSPWGGTVEAFF.

This clone was found a few times. The V and J genes are TRBV7-3 and TRBJ2-3; D perhaps matches TRBD2 (6 bases). CDR1 is SGHTA and CDR2 is FQGTGA in the germline V gene. Trimming shortened V by 2 bases and J by 0 bases, and 12 bases separated the two germline ends. The CDR3 extends over 16 amino acids. The CDR3 DNA reads TGTGCCAGCAGCTTACGGGGCGGGGCCAGCACAGATACGCAGTATTTT. Amino acids: CASSLRGGASTDTQYF.

This clone turned up a few times. The genes are TRBV10-3 and TRBJ2-3, with 10 bases matching TRBD1. The CDR3 sequence is 14 residues long. Germline loops: CDR1 ENHRY, CDR2 SYGVKD. J gave up 7 bases and V 6 bases, and 7 bases lay outside the gene matches. CDR3 DNA: TGTGCCATCAGGGGGACAGGGGAGGGTAATACGCAGTATTTT. This translates into CAIRGTGEGNTQYF.

The chain uses TRBV7-2 and TRBJ2-7, with 8 nucleotides matching TRBD2. The CDR3 is made up of 16 amino acids. Germline V gene sequence: CDR1 SGHTA, CDR2 FQGNSA. Trimming cost V 0 bases and J 0 bases; bases outside gene matches: 4. DNA of the CDR3: TGTGCCAGCAGCTTAGCAACGGGGGGGAGCTCCTACGAGCAGTACTTC. It encodes CASSLATGGSSYEQYF. The full variable domain, its missing parts supplied by reference TRBV7-2 and TRBJ2-7, is GAGVSQSPSNKVTEKGKDVELRCDPISGHTALYWYRQSLGQGLEFLIYFQGNSAPDKSGLPSDRFSAERTGGSVSTLTIQRTQQEDSAVYLCASSLATGGSSYEQYFGPGTRLTVT.

The chain couples TRBV6-5 to TRBJ2-7; TRBD1 agrees at 9 bases. This CDR3 contains 14 residues. The trim removed 8 bases at V and 7 bases at J, leaving 12 bases unmatched. Germline V gene lookup returns CDR1 MNHEY and CDR2 SVGAGI. The CDR3 loop is CASRQGDLLGEQYF. The CDR3 coding sequence is TGTGCCAGCCGACAGGGGGATTTATTGGGGGAGCAGTACTTC.

This chain joins TRBV5-8 and TRBJ1-3; the match to TRBD1 covers 9 bases. CDR1 is SGHTS and CDR2 is YDEGEE in the germline V gene. Losses at the gene ends were 4 bases for V and 4 bases for J; bases not matched to a gene: 9. The CDR3 has 16 amino acids. CDR3 protein: CASSPGQGSKGNTIYF. DNA of the CDR3: TGTGCCAGCAGCCCCGGACAGGGGTCAAAAGGAAACACCATATATTTT.

This sequence joins TRBV10-1 and TRBJ1-6, with D maybe TRBD1 (5 bases). Germline CDR1 is WNHNN and CDR2 is SYGVQD (reference sequence). V shed 4 bases and J shed 7 bases, with 14 bases lying between them. The CDR3 consists of 15 residues. CDR3 protein: CASSATSGGNSPLHF. The CDR3 DNA follows: TGCGCCAGCAGTGCCACCTCCGGGGGGAATTCACCCCTCCACTTT.

The chain recombines TRBV5-8 with TRBJ1-1, with D tentatively TRBD1 (6 bases). The CDR3 has 14 residues. Per germline, CDR1 SGHTS and CDR2 YDEGEE. Trimming pared 0 bases from V and 2 bases from J, leaving 8 bases between. The CDR3: CASSLGDKNTEAFF. The CDR3, as DNA: TGTGCCAGCAGCTTGGGGGACAAAAACACTGAAGCTTTCTTT.